The clone carrying this TCR beta chain was found many times. These data originate in a study of T-cell reconstitution after alpha-beta-depleted transplantation in children. Library preparation (for TCRbeta) was performed with unique molecular identifiers. MiXCR was run by TCRdb on the PCR reads, yielding one entry per CDR3 protein. Here the sample spans over 85,000 distinct CDR3 sequences, 10% being singletons. Per germline, CDR1 GTSNPN and CDR2 SVGIG (reference sequence). This CDR3 region has 11 residues. V was clipped by 7 bases and J by 4 bases; unmatched bases: 2. The specimen was PBMCs from the stem cell graft donor, collected from the stem cell graft. The chain links TRBV30 to TRBJ1-1, with 8 bases fitting TRBD1. This receptor was obtained from a human donor who donated a stem cell graft to a child with acute lymphoblastic leukemia. The CDR3 loop reads CALQGATEAFF. DNA of the CDR3: TGTGCCTTGCAGGGGGCCACTGAAGCTTTCTTT.